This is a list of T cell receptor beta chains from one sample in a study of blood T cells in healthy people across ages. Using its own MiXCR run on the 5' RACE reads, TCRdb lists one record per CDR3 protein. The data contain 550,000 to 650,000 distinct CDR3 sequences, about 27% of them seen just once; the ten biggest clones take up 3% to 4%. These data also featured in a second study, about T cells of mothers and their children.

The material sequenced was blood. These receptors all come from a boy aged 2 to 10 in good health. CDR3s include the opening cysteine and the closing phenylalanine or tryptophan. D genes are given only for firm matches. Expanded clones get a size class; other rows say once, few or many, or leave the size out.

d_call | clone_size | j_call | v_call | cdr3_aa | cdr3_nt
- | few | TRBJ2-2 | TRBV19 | CASMWGTNTGELFF | TGTGCCAGTATGTGGGGAACGAACACCGGGGAGCTGTTTTTT
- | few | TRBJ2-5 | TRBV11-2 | CASTTTEWETQYF | TGTGCCAGCACCACAACAGAATGGGAGACCCAGTACTTC
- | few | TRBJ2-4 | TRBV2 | CASSVSRNIQYF | TGTGCCAGCAGTGTCTCGAGAAACATTCAGTACTTC
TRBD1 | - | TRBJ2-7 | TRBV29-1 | CSVETRDRGSYEQYF | TGCAGCGTTGAAACCCGGGACAGGGGCTCCTACGAGCAGTACTTC
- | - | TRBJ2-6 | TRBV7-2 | CASRPTRESLVSGANVLTF | TGTGCCAGCAGACCGACGAGGGAGAGTCTCGTCTCTGGGGCCAACGTCCTGACTTTC
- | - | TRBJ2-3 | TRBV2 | CASSPNQLDTHYF | TGTGCCAGCAGTCCAAACCAGCTTGATACGCACTATTTT
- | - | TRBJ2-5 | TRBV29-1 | CSVSADKETQYF | TGCAGCGTTTCGGCCGATAAAGAGACCCAGTACTTC
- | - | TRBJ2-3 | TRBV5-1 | CASKLQGGPDTQYF | TGCGCCAGCAAGTTGCAGGGGGGCCCAGATACGCAGTATTTT
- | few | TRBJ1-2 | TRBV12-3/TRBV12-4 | CASTQPGGNYGYTF | TGTGCCAGCACCCAGCCAGGCGGGAACTATGGCTACACCTTC
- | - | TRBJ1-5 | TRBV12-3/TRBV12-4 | CASSLRPINQPQHF | TGTGCCAGCAGCTTAAGGCCGATTAATCAGCCCCAGCATTTT
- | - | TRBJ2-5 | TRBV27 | CASSLQSVGETQYF | TGTGCCAGCAGTTTACAGAGTGTGGGAGAGACCCAGTACTTC
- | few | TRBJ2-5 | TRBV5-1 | CASTQGPSQETQYF | TGCGCCAGCACGCAGGGGCCGTCCCAAGAGACCCAGTACTTC
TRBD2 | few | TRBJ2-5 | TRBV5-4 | CASSDSGGAGTQYF | TGTGCCAGCAGCGACAGCGGGGGGGCCGGGACCCAGTACTTC
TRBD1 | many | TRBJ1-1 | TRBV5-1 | CASSLGQGATEAFF | TGCGCCAGCAGCCTAGGACAGGGGGCCACTGAAGCTTTCTTT
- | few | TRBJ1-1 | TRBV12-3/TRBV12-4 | CASSLGPPRKINTEAFF | TGTGCCAGCAGTTTAGGGCCCCCGAGAAAAATAAACACTGAAGCTTTCTTT
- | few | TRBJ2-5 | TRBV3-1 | CASSQRAYQETQYF | TGTGCCAGCAGCCAACGGGCTTATCAAGAGACCCAGTACTTC
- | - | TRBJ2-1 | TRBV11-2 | CASSSGSFGEQFF | TGTGCCAGCAGCTCCGGCAGTTTTGGCGAGCAGTTCTTC
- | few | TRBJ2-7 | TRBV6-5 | CASTPGTGVYEQYF | TGTGCCAGCACTCCCGGGACCGGGGTTTACGAGCAGTACTTC
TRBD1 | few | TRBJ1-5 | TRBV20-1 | CSAFTGGRGNQPQHF | TGCAGTGCTTTTACAGGGGGTAGGGGCAATCAGCCCCAGCATTTT
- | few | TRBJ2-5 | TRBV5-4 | CASSVRDTYQETQYF | TGTGCCAGCAGCGTTAGGGACACATACCAAGAGACCCAGTACTTC
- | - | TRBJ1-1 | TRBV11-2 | CASSQWAPGINTEAFF | TGTGCCAGCAGCCAGTGGGCTCCGGGGATCAACACTGAAGCTTTCTTT
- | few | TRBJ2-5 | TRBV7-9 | CASSFNGEQYF | TGTGCCAGCAGCTTTAACGGGGAGCAGTACTTC
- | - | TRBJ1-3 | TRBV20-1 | CSARRSGNTIYF | TGCAGTGCTAGACGGTCTGGAAACACCATATATTTT
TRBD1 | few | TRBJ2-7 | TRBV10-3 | CAISRRWDRAGEQYF | TGTGCCATCAGCAGACGTTGGGACAGGGCGGGCGAGCAGTACTTC
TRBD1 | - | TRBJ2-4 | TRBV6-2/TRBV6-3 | CASSYSRDSSDENIQYF | TGTGCCAGCAGTTACTCTAGGGACAGTTCGGATGAAAACATTCAGTACTTC
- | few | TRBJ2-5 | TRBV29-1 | CSVVQGGTQYF | TGCAGCGTTGTGCAGGGAGGGACCCAGTACTTC
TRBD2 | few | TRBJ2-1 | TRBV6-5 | CASRILAGGYNEQFF | TGTGCTAGCAGGATACTAGCGGGCGGATACAATGAGCAGTTCTTC
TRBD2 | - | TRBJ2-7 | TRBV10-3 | CATREGLAGYEQYF | TGTGCCACCCGGGAGGGACTAGCGGGTTACGAGCAGTACTTC
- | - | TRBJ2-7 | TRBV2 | CASSEPWAFPYEQYF | TGTGCCAGCAGTGAACCTTGGGCTTTTCCGTACGAGCAGTACTTC
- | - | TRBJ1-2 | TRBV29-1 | CSVADSGEYGYTF | TGCAGCGTGGCTGACAGTGGTGAATATGGCTACACCTTC
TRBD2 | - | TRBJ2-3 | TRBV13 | CASSPPTGTSTTDTQYF | TGTGCCAGCAGCCCACCCACCGGGACTAGCACTACAGATACGCAGTATTTT
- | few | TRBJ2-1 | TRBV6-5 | CASSQDPPYNEQFF | TGTGCCAGCAGCCAGGACCCACCATACAATGAGCAGTTCTTC
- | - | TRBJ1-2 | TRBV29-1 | CSGGTIYGYTF | TGCAGCGGAGGGACAATCTATGGCTACACCTTC
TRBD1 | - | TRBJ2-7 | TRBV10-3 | CAIRDRGSEQHF | TGTGCCATCCGGGACAGGGGTAGTGAGCAGCACTTC
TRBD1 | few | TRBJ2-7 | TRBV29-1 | CSVRTGEYEQYF | TGCAGCGTGAGGACAGGGGAGTACGAGCAGTACTTC
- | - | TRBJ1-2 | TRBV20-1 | CSEKSWTLLHGYTF | TGCAGTGAGAAATCTTGGACACTTTTACATGGCTACACCTTC
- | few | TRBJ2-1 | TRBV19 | CASSIGRTNNEQFF | TGTGCCAGTAGTATTGGCAGGACTAACAATGAGCAGTTCTTC
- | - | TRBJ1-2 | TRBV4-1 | CASSQEIARGGLHTF | TGCGCCAGCAGCCAAGAAATCGCTCGGGGAGGGCTTCACACCTTC
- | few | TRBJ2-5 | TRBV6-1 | CASSDDPTETQYF | TGTGCCAGCAGTGATGATCCCACTGAGACCCAGTACTTC
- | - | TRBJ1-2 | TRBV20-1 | CSARDWDTANYGYTF | TGCAGTGCTAGAGATTGGGACACTGCTAACTATGGCTACACCTTC
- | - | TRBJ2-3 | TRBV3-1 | CASSQATLGGTQYF | TGTGCCAGCAGCCAAGCAACACTAGGGGGTACGCAGTATTTT
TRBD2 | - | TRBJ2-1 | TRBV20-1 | CSAPAAGGADNEQFF | TGCAGTGCCCCGGCGGCCGGGGGGGCCGATAATGAGCAGTTCTTC
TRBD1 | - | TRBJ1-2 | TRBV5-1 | CASSSQTGANYGYTF | TGCGCCAGCAGCTCCCAGACAGGGGCGAACTATGGCTACACCTTC
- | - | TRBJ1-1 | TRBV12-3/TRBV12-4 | CASSFSSEAFF | TGTGCCAGCAGTTTCTCAAGTGAAGCTTTCTTT
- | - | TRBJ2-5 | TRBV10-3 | CAISETQLLQETQYF | TGTGCCATCAGTGAAACACAGCTACTACAAGAGACCCAGTACTTC
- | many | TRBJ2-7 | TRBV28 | CASKGTISYEQYF | TGTGCCAGCAAGGGGACAATATCCTACGAGCAGTACTTC
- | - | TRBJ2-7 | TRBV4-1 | CASSQAERGYEQYF | TGCGCCAGCAGCCAAGCGGAGAGGGGCTACGAGCAGTACTTC
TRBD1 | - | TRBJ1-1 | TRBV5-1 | CASSLAGSDRSKAFF | TGCGCCAGCAGCTTGGCGGGGTCGGACAGGAGTAAAGCTTTCTTT
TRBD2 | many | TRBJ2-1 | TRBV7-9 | CASSLGGRNEQFF | TGTGCCAGCAGCTTAGGCGGGAGGAATGAGCAGTTCTTC
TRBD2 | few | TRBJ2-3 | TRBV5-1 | CASSSYLAGLTDTQYF | TGCGCCAGCAGCTCCTATCTAGCGGGGCTCACGGATACGCAGTATTTT
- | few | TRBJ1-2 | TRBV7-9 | CASSEGGLYGYTF | TGTGCCAGCAGCGAAGGGGGACTCTATGGCTACACCTTC